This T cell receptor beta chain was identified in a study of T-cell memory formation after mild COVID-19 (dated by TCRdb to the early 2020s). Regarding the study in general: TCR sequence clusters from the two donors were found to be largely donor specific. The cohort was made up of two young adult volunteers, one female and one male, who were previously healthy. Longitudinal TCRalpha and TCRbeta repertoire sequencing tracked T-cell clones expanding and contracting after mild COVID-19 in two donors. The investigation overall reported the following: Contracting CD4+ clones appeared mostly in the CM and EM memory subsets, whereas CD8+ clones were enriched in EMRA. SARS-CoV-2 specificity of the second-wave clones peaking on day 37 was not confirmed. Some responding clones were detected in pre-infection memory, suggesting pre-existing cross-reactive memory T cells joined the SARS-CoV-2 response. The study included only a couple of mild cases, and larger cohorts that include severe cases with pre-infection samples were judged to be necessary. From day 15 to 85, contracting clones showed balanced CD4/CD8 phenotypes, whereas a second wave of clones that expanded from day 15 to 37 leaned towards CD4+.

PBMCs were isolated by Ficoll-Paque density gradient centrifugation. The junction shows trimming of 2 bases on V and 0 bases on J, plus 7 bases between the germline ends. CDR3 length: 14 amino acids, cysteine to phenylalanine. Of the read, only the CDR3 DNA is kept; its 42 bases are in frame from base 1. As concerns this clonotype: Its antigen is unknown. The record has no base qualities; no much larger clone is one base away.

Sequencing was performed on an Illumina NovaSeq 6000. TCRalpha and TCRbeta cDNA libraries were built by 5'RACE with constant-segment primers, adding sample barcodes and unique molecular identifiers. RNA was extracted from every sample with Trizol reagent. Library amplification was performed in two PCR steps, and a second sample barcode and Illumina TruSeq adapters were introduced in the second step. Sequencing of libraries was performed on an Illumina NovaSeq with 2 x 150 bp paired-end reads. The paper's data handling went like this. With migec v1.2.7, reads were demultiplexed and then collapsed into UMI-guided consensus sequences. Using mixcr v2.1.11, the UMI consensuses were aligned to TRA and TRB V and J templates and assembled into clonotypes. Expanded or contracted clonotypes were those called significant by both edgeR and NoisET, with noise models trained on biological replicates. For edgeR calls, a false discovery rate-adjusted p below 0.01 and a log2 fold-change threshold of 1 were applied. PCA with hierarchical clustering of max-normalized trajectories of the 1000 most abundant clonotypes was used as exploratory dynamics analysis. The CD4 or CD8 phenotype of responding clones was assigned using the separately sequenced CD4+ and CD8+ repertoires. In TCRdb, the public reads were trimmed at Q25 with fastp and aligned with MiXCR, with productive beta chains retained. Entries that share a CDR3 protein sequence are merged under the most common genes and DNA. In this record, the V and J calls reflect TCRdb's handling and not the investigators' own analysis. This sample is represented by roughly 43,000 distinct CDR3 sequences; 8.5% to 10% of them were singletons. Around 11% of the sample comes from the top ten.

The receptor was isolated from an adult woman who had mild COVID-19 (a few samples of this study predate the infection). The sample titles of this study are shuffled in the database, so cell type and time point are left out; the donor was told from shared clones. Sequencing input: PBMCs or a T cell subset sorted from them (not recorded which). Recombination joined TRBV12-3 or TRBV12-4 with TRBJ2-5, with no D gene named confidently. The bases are TGTGCCAGCAGTTTAACGGCATACCAAGAGACCCAGTACTTC. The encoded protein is CASSLTAYQETQYF.